The sequence of this TCR beta chain was determined in a study of identifying expanded T cells in peripheral blood. Whole-study results and caveats: Differentially abundant clones: roughly 1.2 between replicates, 16.4 at two to three weeks, less than 20 at four. Clone count variance between roughly 2-week samples rose with total template count.

The CDR3 totals 13 residues. Between the trimmed V and J ends, which lost 3 bases and 9 bases, there was a span of 12 bases. The germline CDR1 and CDR2 sequences are SGHAT and FQNNGV. Regarding this clone: What it binds is unknown.

Collection occurred without any documented infections or immune events in donors. Data came from immunoSEQ multiplex PCR; TCRdb stores just in-frame clones and leaves some out. The table includes around 82,000 clones, 65% to 85% detected once. The chain uses TRBV11-2 and TRBJ2-1; unclear D gene. Sequences were obtained from blood. The receptor was isolated from a person aged 18 to 75 in good health. DNA for the CDR3: TGTGCCAGCAGCTTCGACCTGCTGGGTGAGCAGTTCTTC. Translating gives CASSFDLLGEQFF.